These 16 T cell receptor beta chains came from one sample sequenced in a study of blood T cell repertoires in COVID-19. Sequencing used immunoSEQ multiplex PCR; TCRdb keeps in-frame clones, though not all of them. The sample consists of about 210,000 clones, 75% to 90% of them appearing once. What was sequenced was peripheral blood. The source of these receptors is a man aged 40-49 years with acute or convalescent COVID-19.

CDR3 in amino acids: CAWSVDSGAWPQHF. The CDR3, as DNA: TGTGCCTGGAGTGTAGATTCCGGAGCTTGGCCCCAGCATTTT. The chain employs TRBV30 and TRBJ1-5; D not resolved. CDR1 is GTSNPN, CDR2 SVGIG, per germline (reference sequence). The CDR3 loop spans 14 amino acids. V lost 0 bases and J lost 9, with 15 bases in between.

The CDR3 here is CSVTGPNRDTEAFF. DNA for the CDR3: TGCAGCGTCACGGGGCCGAACAGGGACACTGAAGCTTTCTTT. The gene calls are TRBV29-1 and TRBJ1-1; a possible D gene is TRBD1 (6 bases). The V gene's germline CDR1 is SQVTM and CDR2 ANQGSEA. V was shortened by 6 bases and J by 3 bases, with 17 bases between the two germline ends. The CDR3 runs 14 residues.

This rearrangement joins TRBV19 to TRBJ1-5; D not resolved. Germline CDR1 reads LNHDA; CDR2 reads SQIVND (reference sequence). V lost 6 bases and J lost 2, with 11 bases in between. The CDR3 is 14 amino acids. The CDR3 nucleotides are TGTGCCAGTAGCGAGGACGGGGGCAATCAGCCCCAGCATTTT. It translates to CASSEDGGNQPQHF.

This chain uses TRBV7-9 with TRBJ2-1; 10 bases line up with TRBD1. The junction had 12 bases not matched to a gene; V was cut back by 5 bases and J by 8 bases. The germline V gene has CDR1 SEHNR and CDR2 FQNEAQ (reference sequence). CDR3 size: 16 residues. Written as DNA, the CDR3 is TGTGCCAGCAGCGTTTTCGGGACAGGGGTTGTGGATGAGCAGTTCTTC. Amino acids: CASSVFGTGVVDEQFF.

The rearrangement links TRBV6-2 or TRBV6-3 to TRBJ1-2, with D perhaps TRBD1 (5 bases). CDR3 length equals 15 residues. Germline assignment: CDR1 MNHEY and CDR2 SVGEGT. Trimming removed 6 bases from V and 4 bases from J, with 18 bases in between. As DNA, the CDR3 is TGTGCCAGCAGCTCCTGGGCGGGGGAGGCCTATGGCTACACCTTC. Translation gives CASSSWAGEAYGYTF.

The sample holds one count of this clone. The chain carries TRBV7-9 and TRBJ2-7; 7 bases align to TRBD1. The V gene's germline CDR1 is SEHNR and CDR2 FQNEAQ (reference sequence). The CDR3 spans 14 residues. The trim removed 4 bases at V and 1 base at J, leaving 4 bases unmatched. The CDR3 bases are TGTGCCAGCAGCTCTGAGGGGGCATCCTACGAGCAGTACTTC. It yields the protein CASSSEGASYEQYF. Supplemented by reference TRBV7-9 and TRBJ2-7, the full variable domain reads DTGVSQNPRHKITKRGQNVTFRCDPISEHNRLYWYRQTLGQGPEFLTYFQNEAQLEKSRLLSDRFSAERPKGSFSTLEIQRTEQGDSAMYLCASSSEGASYEQYFGPGTRLTVT.

The chain joins TRBV27 to TRBJ1-5; TRBD1 aligns across 7 bases. The germline V gene encodes CDR1 MNHEY and CDR2 SMNVEV (reference sequence). The CDR3 runs 14 residues. The ends lost 7 bases at V and 1 base at J; junction bases unmatched: 4. Here the CDR3 reads CASNSGQSNQPQHF. The DNA of the CDR3 is TGTGCCAGCAATTCGGGACAGAGCAATCAGCCCCAGCATTTT.

This clone showed up just once. The chain links TRBV7-2 to TRBJ1-5; tentatively, D is TRBD1 (5 bases). The CDR3 runs to 15 residues. Trimming stripped 1 base from V and 1 base from J, with 8 bases between. Germline loops: CDR1 SGHTA, CDR2 FQGNSA. CDR3 protein: CASSLEGYSNQPQHF. For the CDR3, the DNA is TGTGCCAGCAGCTTAGAGGGGTACAGCAATCAGCCCCAGCATTTT.

V and J are TRBV30 and TRBJ1-3; D remains unclear. CDR1 is GTSNPN, CDR2 SVGIG, per germline (reference sequence). The V end lost 0 bases, the J end lost 1 base, and 10 bases lay between the germline ends. CDR3 length: 15 amino acids. In nucleotides, the CDR3 is TGTGCCTGGAGTGTGCGGGCGGGATCTGGAAACACCATATATTTT. Its translation: CAWSVRAGSGNTIYF. The full variable domain, rest sourced from reference TRBV30 and TRBJ1-3, is SQTIHQWPATLVQPVGSPLSLECTVEGTSNPNLYWYRQAAGRGLQLLFYSVGIGQISSEVPQNLSASRPQDRQFILSSKKLLLSDSGFYLCAWSVRAGSGNTIYFGEGSWLTVV.

This clone was found once. This sequence joins TRBV10-1 and TRBJ2-3, with 9 bases lining up with TRBD2. The CDR3 is 16 amino acids. The V segment lost 4 bases and the J segment 2 bases; nucleotides outside the gene matches: 7. CDR1 WNHNN and CDR2 SYGVQD come from the germline V gene (reference sequence). CDR3 sequence (DNA): TGCGCCAGCAGTGTCCACGCGGGAGGGATCACAGATACGCAGTATTTT. The encoded protein is CASSVHAGGITDTQYF.

The J gene is TRBJ1-1, the V gene TRBV19; TRBD1 is a possible D gene (6 bases). Germline V CDR1 and CDR2: LNHDA, SQIVND (reference sequence). CDR3 size: 15 residues. Between the trimmed V and J ends, which lost 3 bases and 0 bases, there was a span of 11 bases. For the CDR3, the DNA is TGTGCCAGTAGTATGGGGGCAGGGGTGAACACTGAAGCTTTCTTT. This sequence encodes CASSMGAGVNTEAFF.

The rearrangement links TRBV29-1 to TRBJ1-2; D remains unclear. V was cut by 0 bases and J by 8 bases, with 19 bases left in between. The CDR3 covers 15 residues. Germline CDR1 is SQVTM and CDR2 is ANQGSEA. This CDR3 reads CSVEEFEESRRGYTF. As DNA, the CDR3 is TGCAGCGTTGAAGAGTTCGAGGAGTCCAGAAGGGGCTACACCTTC. Based on the CDR3 plus reference TRBV29-1 and TRBJ1-2, the full variable domain is SAVISQKPSRDICQRGTSLTIQCQVDSQVTMMFWYRQQPGQSLTLIATANQGSEATYESGFVIDKFPISRPNLTFSTLTVSNMSPEDSSIYLCSVEEFEESRRGYTFGSGTRLTVV.

The chain carries TRBV5-8 and TRBJ2-4; the D gene is possibly TRBD2 (5 bases). The CDR3 runs 17 residues. V was pared by 0 bases and J by 0 bases, with 13 bases between. Germline V gene lookup returns CDR1 SGHTS and CDR2 YDEGEE. The CDR3 DNA sequence: TGTGCCAGCAGCTTGGCCGGGGTTTTACTAGCCAAAAACATTCAGTACTTC. Its translation: CASSLAGVLLAKNIQYF.

Written as DNA, the CDR3 is TGCGCCAGCAGCCCCGACAGACCGAGCTCCTACGAGCAGTACTTC. As protein: CASSPDRPSSYEQYF. This sequence joins TRBV5-1 and TRBJ2-7; a possible D gene is TRBD1 (5 bases). This CDR3 is 15 amino acids long. Germline values: CDR1 SGHRS, CDR2 YFSETQ. Between the trimmed V and J ends, which lost 4 bases and 0 bases, there was a span of 14 bases.

V gene TRBV7-9 combines with J gene TRBJ2-1, with D perhaps TRBD2 (5 bases). Trimming stripped 1 base from V and 6 bases from J, with 7 bases between. The germline gives CDR1 SEHNR, CDR2 FQNEAQ (reference sequence). The CDR3 is 13 amino acids. CDR3 nucleotides: TGTGCCAGCAGCTTAGTAGGGAGCAATGAGCAGTTCTTC. Amino acid sequence: CASSLVGSNEQFF.

This clone was recorded once. This rearrangement joins TRBV3-1 (or the pseudogene TRBV3-2) to TRBJ1-2; possibly TRBD1 for D (6 bases). The germline V gene encodes CDR1 LGHDT and CDR2 YNNKEL (reference sequence). V lost 8 bases, J lost 6 bases, and 13 bases lay in between. The CDR3 loop spans 12 amino acids. CDR3 sequence reads: CASSSQGNGYTF. CDR3 bases: TGTGCCAGCTCCTCACAGGGAAATGGCTACACCTTC.